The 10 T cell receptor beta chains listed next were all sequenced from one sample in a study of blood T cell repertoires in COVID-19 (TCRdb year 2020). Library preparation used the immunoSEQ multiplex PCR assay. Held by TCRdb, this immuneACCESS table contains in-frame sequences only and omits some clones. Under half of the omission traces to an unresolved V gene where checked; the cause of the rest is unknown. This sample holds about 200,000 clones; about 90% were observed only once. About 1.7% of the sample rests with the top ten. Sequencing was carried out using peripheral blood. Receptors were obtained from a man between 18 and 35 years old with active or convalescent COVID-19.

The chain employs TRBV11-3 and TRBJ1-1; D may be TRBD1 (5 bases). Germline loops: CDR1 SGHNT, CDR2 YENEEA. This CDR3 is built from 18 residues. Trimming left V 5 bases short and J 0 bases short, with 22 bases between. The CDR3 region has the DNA TGTGCCAGCAGCACACGACATTGGGGGAGGTATCTGAACACTGAAGCTTTCTTT. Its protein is CASSTRHWGRYLNTEAFF.

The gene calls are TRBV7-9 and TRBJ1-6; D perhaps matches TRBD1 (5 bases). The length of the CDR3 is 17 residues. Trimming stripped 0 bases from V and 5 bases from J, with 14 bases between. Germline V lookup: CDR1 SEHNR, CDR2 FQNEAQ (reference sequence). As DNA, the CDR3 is TGTGCCAGCAGCTTAGCGTGGCAGGGCTCTAATAATTCACCCCTCCACTTT. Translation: CASSLAWQGSNNSPLHF.

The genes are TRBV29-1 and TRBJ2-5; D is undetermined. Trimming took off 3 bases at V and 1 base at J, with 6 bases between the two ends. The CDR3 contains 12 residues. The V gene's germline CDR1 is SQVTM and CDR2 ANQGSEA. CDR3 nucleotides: TGCAGCGTTGAGCGGAGCCAAGAGACCCAGTACTTC. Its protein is CSVERSQETQYF.

DNA of the CDR3: TGTGCCAGCAGCCCGCTAGCGTCCGTCAACGAGCAGTACTTC. This gives the protein CASSPLASVNEQYF. The chain uses TRBV7-9 and TRBJ2-7; D might be TRBD2 (6 bases). V shed 5 bases and J shed 5 bases, with 16 bases lying between them. This CDR3 is built from 14 residues. CDR1 is SEHNR and CDR2 is FQNEAQ in the germline V gene (reference sequence).

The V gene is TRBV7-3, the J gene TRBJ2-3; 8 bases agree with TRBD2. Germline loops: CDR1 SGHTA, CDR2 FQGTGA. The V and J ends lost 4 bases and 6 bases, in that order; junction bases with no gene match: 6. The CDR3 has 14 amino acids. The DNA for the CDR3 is TGTGCCAGCAGCTCTAGCGGGCCCTGGGATACGCAGTATTTT. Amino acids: CASSSSGPWDTQYF.

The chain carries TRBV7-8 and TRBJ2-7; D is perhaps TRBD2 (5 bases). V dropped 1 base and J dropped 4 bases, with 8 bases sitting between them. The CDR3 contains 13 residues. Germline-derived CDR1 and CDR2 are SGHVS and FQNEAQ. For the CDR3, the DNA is TGTGCCAGCAGCTTAGGTCGGACTTACGAGCAGTACTTC. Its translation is CASSLGRTYEQYF.

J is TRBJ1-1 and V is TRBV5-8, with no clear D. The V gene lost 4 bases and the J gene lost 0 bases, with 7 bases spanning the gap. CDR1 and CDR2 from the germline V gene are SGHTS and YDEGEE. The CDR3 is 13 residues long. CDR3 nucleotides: TGTGCCAGCAGCCGAGTCCTGAACACTGAAGCTTTCTTT. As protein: CASSRVLNTEAFF.

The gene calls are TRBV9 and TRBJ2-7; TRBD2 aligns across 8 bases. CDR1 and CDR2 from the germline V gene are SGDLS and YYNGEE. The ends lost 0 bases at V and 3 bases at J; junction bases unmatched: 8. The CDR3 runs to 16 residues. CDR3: CASSVGRRGALYEQYF. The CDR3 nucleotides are TGTGCCAGCAGCGTAGGGCGGCGGGGGGCTCTCTACGAGCAGTACTTC.

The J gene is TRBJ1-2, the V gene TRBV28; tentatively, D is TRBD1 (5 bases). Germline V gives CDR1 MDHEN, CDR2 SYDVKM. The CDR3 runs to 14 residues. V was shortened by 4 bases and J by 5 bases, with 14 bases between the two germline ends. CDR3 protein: CASSSTGRDYGYTF. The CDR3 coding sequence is TGTGCCAGCAGTTCGACGGGGCGGGATTATGGCTACACCTTC.

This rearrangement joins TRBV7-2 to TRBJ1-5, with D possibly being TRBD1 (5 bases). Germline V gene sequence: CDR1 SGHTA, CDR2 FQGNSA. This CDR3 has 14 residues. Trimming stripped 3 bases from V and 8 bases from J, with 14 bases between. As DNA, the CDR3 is TGTGCCAGCAGCTTTACGCCAGGGATCAAGCCCCAGCATTTT. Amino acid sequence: CASSFTPGIKPQHF.